The clone carrying this T cell receptor (beta chain) was seen a few times. Its antigen is not known. This record belongs to a study of beta chain features in type 1 diabetes. The V end lost 9 bases, the J end lost 11 bases, and 23 bases lay between the germline ends. This CDR3 comprises 13 residues. CDR1 and CDR2 from the germline V gene are LNHDA and SQIVND (reference sequence). Every isolated RNA sample was fully reverse transcribed, so sequencing captured expressed TCRB transcripts. TCRdb's table, derived via immunoSEQ multiplex PCR, lists solely in-frame clones and lacks some. Altogether roughly 350,000 clones are present, about 10% being singletons, with the ten largest covering around 0.015%. Study-level results: VDJ junctions from type 1 diabetes patients carried fewer insertions and larger deletions.

Sequenced input: naive CD4+ T cells from blood. The chain carries TRBV19 and TRBJ2-7; TRBD2 might be the D (6 bases). This receptor was identified in a woman in her thirties in good health. The CDR3 spells CASTGGPSGSEYF. In DNA, the CDR3 is TGTGCCAGCACCGGGGGACCATCCGGAAGCGAGTACTTC.